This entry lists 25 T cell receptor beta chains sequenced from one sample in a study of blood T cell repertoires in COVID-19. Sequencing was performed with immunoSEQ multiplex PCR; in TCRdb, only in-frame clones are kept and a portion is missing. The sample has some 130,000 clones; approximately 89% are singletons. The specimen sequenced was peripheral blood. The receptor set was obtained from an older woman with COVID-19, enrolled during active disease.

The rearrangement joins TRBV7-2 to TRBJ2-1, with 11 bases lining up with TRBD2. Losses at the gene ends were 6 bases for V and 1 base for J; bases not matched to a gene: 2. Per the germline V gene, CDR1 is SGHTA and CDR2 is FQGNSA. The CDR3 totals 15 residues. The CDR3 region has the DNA TGTGCCAGCAGTACTAGCGGGGGATCCTACAATGAGCAGTTCTTC. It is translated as CASSTSGGSYNEQFF.

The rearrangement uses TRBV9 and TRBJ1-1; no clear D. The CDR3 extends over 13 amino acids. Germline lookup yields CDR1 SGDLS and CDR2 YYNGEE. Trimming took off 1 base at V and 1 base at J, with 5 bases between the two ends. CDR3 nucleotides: TGTGCCAGCAGCGTACTCGGGAACACTGAAGCTTTCTTT. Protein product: CASSVLGNTEAFF.

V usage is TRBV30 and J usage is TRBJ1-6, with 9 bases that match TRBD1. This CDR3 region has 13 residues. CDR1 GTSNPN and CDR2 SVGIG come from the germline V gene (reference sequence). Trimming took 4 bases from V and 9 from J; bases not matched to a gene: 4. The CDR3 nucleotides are TGTGCCTGGACAGACAGGGGGTCTTCACCCCTCCACTTT. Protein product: CAWTDRGSSPLHF.

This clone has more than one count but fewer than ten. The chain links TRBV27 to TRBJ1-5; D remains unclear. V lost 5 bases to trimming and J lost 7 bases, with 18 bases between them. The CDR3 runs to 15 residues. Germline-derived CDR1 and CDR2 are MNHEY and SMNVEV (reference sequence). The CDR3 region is CASSPQAGANQPQHF. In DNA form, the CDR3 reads TGTGCCAGCAGTCCTCAGGCGGGCGCCAACCAGCCCCAGCATTTT.

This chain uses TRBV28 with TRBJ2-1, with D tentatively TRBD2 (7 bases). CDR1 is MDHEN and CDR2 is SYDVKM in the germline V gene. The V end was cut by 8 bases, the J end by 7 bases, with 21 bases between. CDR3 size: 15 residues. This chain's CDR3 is CASEGGGERWNEQFF. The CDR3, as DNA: TGTGCCAGCGAGGGAGGGGGGGAGCGGTGGAATGAGCAGTTCTTC.

Here the CDR3 DNA reads TGTGCCAGCAGTTACTCCCAGGGGTCAACCCAGCATTTT. This translates into CASSYSQGSTQHF. The J gene is TRBJ1-5, the V gene TRBV6-5, with D possibly being TRBD1 (6 bases). Germline CDR1 and CDR2: MNHEY and SVGAGI. The V and J ends lost 0 bases and 11 bases respectively, with 11 bases between them. The CDR3 spans 13 residues.

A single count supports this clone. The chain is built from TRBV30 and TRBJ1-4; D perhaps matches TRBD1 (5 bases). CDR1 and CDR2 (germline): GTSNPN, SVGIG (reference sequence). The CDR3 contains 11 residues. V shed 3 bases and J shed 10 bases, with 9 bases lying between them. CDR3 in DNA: TGTGCCTGGAGGCTGGGGGGAAAACTGTTTTTT. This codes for CAWRLGGKLFF.

CDR3 in DNA: TGTGCCAGCAGTGGGCCAGAGAAAGCGAACACTGAAGCTTTCTTT. Translation gives CASSGPEKANTEAFF. The V gene is TRBV6-6, the J gene TRBJ1-1; D unresolved. The germline V and J ends were trimmed by 5 bases and 1 base, with 14 bases remaining between them. The CDR3 has 15 residues. Germline CDR1 and CDR2: MNHNY and SVGAGI (reference sequence).

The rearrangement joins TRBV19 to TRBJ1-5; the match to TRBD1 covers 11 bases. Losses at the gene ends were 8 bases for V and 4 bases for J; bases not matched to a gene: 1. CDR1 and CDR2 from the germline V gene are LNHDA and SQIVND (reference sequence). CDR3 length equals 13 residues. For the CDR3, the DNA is TGTGCCAGTGGGGACAGGGGGAATCAGCCCCAGCATTTT. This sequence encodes CASGDRGNQPQHF.

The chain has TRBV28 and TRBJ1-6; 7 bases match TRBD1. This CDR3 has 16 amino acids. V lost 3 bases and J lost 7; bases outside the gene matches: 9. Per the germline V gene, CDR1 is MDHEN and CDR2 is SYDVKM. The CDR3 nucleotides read TGTGCCAGCAGTTTCGGCATGGGGACAGCGAATTCACCCCTCCACTTT. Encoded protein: CASSFGMGTANSPLHF.

For the CDR3, the DNA is TGCGCCAGCAGCCCTAGCGGGGGGGCCGGTACGCAGTATTTT. Translating it yields CASSPSGGAGTQYF. V is TRBV4-1 and J is TRBJ2-3; 12 bases line up with TRBD2. V was pared by 4 bases and J by 8 bases, with 4 bases of the junction left unmatched. Germline V gene sequence: CDR1 MGHRA, CDR2 YSYEKL. CDR3 length: 14 residues.

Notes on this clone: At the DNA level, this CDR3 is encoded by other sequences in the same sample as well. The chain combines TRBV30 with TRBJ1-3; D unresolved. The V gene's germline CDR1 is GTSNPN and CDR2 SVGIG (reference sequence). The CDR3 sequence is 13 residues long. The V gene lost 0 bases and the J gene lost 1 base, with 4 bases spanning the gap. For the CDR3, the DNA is TGTGCCTGGAGTGTGAGGTCTGGAAACACCATATATTTT. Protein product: CAWSVRSGNTIYF.

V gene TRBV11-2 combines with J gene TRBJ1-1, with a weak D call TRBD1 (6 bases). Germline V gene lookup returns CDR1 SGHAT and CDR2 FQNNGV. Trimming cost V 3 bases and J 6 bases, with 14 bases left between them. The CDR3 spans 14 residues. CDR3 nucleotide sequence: TGTGCCAGCAGCTTCACGGACAGAGGGGCTGAAGCTTTCTTT. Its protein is CASSFTDRGAEAFF. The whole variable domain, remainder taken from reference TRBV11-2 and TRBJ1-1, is EAGVAQSPRYKIIEKRQSVAFWCNPISGHATLYWYQQILGQGPKLLIQFQNNGVVDDSQLPKDRFSAERLKGVDSTLKIQPAKLEDSAVYLCASSFTDRGAEAFFGQGTRLTVV.

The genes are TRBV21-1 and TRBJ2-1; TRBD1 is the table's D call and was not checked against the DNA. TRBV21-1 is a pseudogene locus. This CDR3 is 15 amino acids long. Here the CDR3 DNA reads TGTGCCAGCAGCAATCTTACAGGGTACTACAATGAGCAGTTCTTC. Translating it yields CASSNLTGYYNEQFF.

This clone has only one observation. CDR3 residues: CASSLQAGGSDTQYF. The CDR3 nucleotides are TGTGCCAGCAGCTTACAGGCGGGGGGGTCAGATACGCAGTATTTT. The chain uses TRBV11-2 and TRBJ2-3; TRBD2 aligns across 9 bases. The CDR3 sequence is 15 residues long. Germline CDR1 and CDR2: SGHAT and FQNNGV. V dropped 2 bases and J dropped 4; count of bases not matched to a gene: 4.

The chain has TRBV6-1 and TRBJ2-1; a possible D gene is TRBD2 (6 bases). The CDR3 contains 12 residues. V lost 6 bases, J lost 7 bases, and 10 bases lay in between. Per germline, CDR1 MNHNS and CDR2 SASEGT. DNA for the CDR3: TGTGCCAGCAGCGCGCGGGGAAATGAGCAGTTCTTC. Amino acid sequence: CASSARGNEQFF.

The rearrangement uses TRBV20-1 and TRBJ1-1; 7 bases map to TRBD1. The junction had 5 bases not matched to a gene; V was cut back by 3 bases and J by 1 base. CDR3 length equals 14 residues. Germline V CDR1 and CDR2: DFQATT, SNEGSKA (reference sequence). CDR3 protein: CSASPRQGNTEAFF. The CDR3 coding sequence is TGCAGTGCTAGTCCCAGACAGGGGAACACTGAAGCTTTCTTT.

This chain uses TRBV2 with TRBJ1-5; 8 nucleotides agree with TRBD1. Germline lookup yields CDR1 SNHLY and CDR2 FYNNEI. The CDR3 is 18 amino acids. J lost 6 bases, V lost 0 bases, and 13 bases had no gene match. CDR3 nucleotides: TGTGCCAGCAGTGAAGCACCCTTCCCAGGGGGCGCGGTTCAGCCCCAGCATTTT. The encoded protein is CASSEAPFPGGAVQPQHF.

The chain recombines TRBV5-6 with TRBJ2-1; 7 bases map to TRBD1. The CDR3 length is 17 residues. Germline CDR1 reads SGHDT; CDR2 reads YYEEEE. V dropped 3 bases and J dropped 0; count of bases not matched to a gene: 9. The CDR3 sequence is CASSSVQGILSYNEQFF. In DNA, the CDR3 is TGTGCCAGCAGCTCCGTACAGGGGATTCTCTCCTACAATGAGCAGTTCTTC.

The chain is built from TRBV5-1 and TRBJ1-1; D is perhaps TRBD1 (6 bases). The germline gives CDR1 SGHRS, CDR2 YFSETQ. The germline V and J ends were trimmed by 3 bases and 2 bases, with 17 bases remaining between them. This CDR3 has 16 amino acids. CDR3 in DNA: TGCGCCAGCAGCTCAGAAATTACAGGGAGAAACACTGAAGCTTTCTTT. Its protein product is CASSSEITGRNTEAFF.

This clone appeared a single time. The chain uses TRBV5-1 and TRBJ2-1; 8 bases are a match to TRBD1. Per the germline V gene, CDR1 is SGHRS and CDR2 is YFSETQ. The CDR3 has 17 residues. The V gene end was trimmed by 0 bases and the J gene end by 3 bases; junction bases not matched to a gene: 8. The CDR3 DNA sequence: TGCGCCAGCAGCTTGGGGACAGGGCTCTCACACTACAATGAGCAGTTCTTC. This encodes CASSLGTGLSHYNEQFF.

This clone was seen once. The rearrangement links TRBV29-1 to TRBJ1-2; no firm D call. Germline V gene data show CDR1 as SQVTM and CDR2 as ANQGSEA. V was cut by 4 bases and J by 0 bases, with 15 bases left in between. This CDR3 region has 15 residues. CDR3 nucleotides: TGCAGCGTTGTGGTCCGGGAAAATTCTAACTATGGCTACACCTTC. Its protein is CSVVVRENSNYGYTF.

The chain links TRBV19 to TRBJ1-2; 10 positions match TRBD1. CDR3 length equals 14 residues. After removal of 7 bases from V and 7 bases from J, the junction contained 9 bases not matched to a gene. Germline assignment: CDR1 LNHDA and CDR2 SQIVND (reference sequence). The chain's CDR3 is CASTQSRDRGGYTF. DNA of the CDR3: TGTGCCAGTACCCAGTCCCGGGACAGGGGTGGCTACACCTTC.

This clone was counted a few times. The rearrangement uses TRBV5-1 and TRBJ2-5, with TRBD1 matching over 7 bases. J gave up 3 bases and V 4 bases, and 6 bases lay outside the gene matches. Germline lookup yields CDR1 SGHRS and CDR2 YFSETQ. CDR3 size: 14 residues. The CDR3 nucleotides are TGCGCCAGCAGCCGGAACAGGGGTGAAGAGACCCAGTACTTC. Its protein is CASSRNRGEETQYF. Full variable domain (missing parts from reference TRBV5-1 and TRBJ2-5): KAGVTQTPRYLIKTRGQQVTLSCSPISGHRSVSWYQQTPGQGLQFLFEYFSETQRNKGNFPGRFSGRQFSNSRSEMNVSTLELGDSALYLCASSRNRGEETQYFGPGTRLLVL.

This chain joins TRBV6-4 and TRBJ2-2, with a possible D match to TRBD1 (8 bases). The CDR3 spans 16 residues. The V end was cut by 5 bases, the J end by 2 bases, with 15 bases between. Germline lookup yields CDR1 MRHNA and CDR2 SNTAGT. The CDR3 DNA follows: TGTGCCAGCAGTAGGAGCGGGACAGGAAACACCGGGGAGCTGTTTTTT. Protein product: CASSRSGTGNTGELFF.